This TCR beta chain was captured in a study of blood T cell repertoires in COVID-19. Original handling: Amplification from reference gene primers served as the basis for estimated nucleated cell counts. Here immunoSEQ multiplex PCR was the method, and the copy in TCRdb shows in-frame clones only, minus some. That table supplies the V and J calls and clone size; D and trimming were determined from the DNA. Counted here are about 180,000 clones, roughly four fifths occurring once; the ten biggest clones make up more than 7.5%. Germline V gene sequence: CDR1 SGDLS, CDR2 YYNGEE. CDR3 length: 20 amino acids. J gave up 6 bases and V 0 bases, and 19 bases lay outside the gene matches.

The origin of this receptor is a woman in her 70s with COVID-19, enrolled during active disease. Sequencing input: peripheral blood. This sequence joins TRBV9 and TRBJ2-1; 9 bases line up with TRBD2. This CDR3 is CASSVGLGMRGGSGSNEQFF. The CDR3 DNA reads TGTGCCAGCAGCGTAGGTTTGGGGATGCGGGGGGGATCAGGAAGCAATGAGCAGTTCTTC. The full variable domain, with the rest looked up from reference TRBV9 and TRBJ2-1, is DSGVTQTPKHLITATGQRVTLRCSPRSGDLSVYWYQQSLDQGLQFLIQYYNGEERAKGNILERFSAQQFPDLHSELNLSSLELGDSALYFCASSVGLGMRGGSGSNEQFFGPGTRLTVL.